The source of this T cell receptor beta chain is a study of T cell responses to AZD1222 COVID-19 vaccine. Notes on the study in general: The donor group comprised mostly white British people and more females; the analysis possibly underestimated clonal diversity. Two AZD1222 doses significantly raised spike-specific TCR breadth and depth over controls. A reported finding is that nearly half of spike-specific TCRs target unmutated variant regions.

Sequencing was performed with immunoSEQ multiplex PCR; in TCRdb, only in-frame clones are kept and a portion is missing. The repertoire holds some 150,000 clones, with 91% as singletons. The CDR3 spans 14 residues. Germline CDR1 is MNHNS and CDR2 is SASEGT. With 3 bases removed from V and 2 bases from J, the gap between germline ends came to 8 bases. This clone was seen more than once but under ten times. The antigen is unknown. The TCR was taken from an adult in good health. This specimen was peripheral blood, taken on day 0 of AZD1222 vaccination. The chain uses TRBV6-1 and TRBJ1-5; TRBD1 might be the D (5 bases). In nucleotides, the CDR3 is TGTGCCAGCAGTGATGGGGGGGGCAATCAGCCCCAGCATTTT. Amino acid sequence: CASSDGGGNQPQHF.